This TCR beta chain was sequenced for a study of T cells in Graves' hyperthyroidism and ophthalmopathy. In the case of this clonotype: Its antigen is not identified.

Stable hyperthyroidism: no ophthalmopathy progression over 18 months of follow-up. Whole-study results and caveats: Within blood appeared most thyroid clonotypes that had expanded above 0.001.

The CDR3 is 13 amino acids. V dropped 4 bases and J dropped 5 bases, with 12 bases sitting between them. Germline V lookup: CDR1 WSHSY, CDR2 SAAADI. The CDR3 regions of TCR beta were amplified from RNA transcripts. A set of HTBI primers served as the primers for a first-round RT-PCR of the TCR CDR3. TCRdb reanalysed the multiplex PCR reads using MiXCR and keeps one entry per CDR3 protein. Of a few hundred thousand distinct CDR3 sequences detected, 13% to 15% appear once; the ten largest clones hold roughly 13%. The sequence was obtained from a middle-aged woman with Graves' hyperthyroidism. This chain uses TRBV10-2 with TRBJ2-7; TRBD1 is a possible D gene (5 bases). Material: blood. CDR3 in DNA: TGCGCCAGCAGTGGCAGGGTACAGGACGAGCAGTACTTC. This sequence encodes CASSGRVQDEQYF.